This TCR beta chain was retrieved from a study of cytomegalovirus exposure and HLA in healthy donors. 60 Vbeta and 13 Jbeta primers were used in PCR. Only in-frame clones appear in the TCRdb table, and some are missing; sequencing was by immunoSEQ multiplex PCR. This repertoire shows 90,000 to 95,000 clones, roughly 79% found once; its top ten account for about 0.5%. The study, taken as a whole, reports: Confirmation in vitro established that a few CMV-associated chains were specific for CMV antigens. TCR sequences were mostly rare, though some public TCRs occurred in many donors. On later analysis, the bulk of CMV-associated TCR beta chains appeared to be HLA-restricted.

As to this clone: Its target is unknown.

Germline V CDR1 and CDR2: SGHVS, FQNEAQ. This CDR3 comprises 14 residues. The V end lost 2 bases, the J end lost 0 bases, and 7 bases lay between the germline ends. This clonotype was obtained from a man under 40 in good health and CMV-seronegative. Source material: PBMCs. This chain uses TRBV7-8 with TRBJ1-1; D might be TRBD1 (5 bases). In DNA, the CDR3 is TGTGCCAGCAGCTTAATCAGGGTGAACACTGAAGCTTTCTTT. This translates into CASSLIRVNTEAFF.